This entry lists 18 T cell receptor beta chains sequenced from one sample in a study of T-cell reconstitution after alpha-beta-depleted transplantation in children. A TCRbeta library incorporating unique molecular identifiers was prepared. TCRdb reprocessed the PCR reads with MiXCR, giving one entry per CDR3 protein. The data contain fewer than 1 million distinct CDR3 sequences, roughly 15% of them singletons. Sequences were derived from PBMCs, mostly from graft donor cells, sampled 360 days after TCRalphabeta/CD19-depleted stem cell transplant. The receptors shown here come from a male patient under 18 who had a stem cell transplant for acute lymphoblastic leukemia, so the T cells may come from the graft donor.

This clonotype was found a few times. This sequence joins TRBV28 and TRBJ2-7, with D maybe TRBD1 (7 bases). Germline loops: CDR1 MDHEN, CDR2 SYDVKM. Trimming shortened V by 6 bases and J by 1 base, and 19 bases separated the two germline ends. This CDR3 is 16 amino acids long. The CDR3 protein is CASSFGGGGFSYEQYF. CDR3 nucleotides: TGTGCCAGCAGCTTCGGAGGGGGCGGGTTTTCCTACGAGCAGTACTTC.

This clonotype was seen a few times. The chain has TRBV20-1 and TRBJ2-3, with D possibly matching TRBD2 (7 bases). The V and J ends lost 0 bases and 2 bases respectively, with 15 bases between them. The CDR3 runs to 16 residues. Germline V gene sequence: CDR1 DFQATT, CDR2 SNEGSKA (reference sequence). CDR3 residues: CSARDTAGANTDTQYF. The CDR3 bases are TGCAGTGCTAGAGATACCGCGGGGGCGAACACAGATACGCAGTATTTT.

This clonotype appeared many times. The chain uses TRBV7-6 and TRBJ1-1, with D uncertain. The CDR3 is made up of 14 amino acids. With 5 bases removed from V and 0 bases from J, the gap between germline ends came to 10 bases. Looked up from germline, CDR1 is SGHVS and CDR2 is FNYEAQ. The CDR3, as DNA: TGTGCCAGCAGCCGTATTACAGTGAACACTGAAGCTTTCTTT. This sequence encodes CASSRITVNTEAFF.

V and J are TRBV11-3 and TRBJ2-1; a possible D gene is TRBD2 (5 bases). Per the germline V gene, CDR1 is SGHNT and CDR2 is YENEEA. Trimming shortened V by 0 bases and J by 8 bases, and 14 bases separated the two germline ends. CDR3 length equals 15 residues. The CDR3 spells CASSLDPAGMDEQFF. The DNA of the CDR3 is TGTGCCAGCAGCTTAGATCCTGCGGGTATGGATGAGCAGTTCTTC.

CDR3 in DNA: TGTGCCAGCAGCCCCTTGGCGGGTCCGCGGGAGCTGTTTTTT. This translates into CASSPLAGPRELFF. This chain links TRBV7-9 with TRBJ2-2; perhaps TRBD2 as D (5 bases). The CDR3 consists of 14 residues. CDR1 is SEHNR and CDR2 is FQNEAQ in the germline V gene (reference sequence). Trimming stripped 5 bases from V and 9 bases from J, with 16 bases between.

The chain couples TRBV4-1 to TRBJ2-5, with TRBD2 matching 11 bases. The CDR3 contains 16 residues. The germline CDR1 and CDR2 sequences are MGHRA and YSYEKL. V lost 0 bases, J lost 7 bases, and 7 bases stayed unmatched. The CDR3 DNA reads TGCGCCAGCAGCCAAGATCGACTAGCGGGATGGGGGACCCAGTACTTC. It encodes CASSQDRLAGWGTQYF.

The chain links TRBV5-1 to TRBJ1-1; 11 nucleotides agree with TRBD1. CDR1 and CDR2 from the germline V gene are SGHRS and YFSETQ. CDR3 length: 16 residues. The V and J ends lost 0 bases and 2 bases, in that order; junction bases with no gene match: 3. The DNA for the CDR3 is TGCGCCAGCAGCTTGGCCGGACAGGGGGCCAACACTGAAGCTTTCTTT. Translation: CASSLAGQGANTEAFF. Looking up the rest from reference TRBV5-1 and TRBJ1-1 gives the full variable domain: KAGVTQTPRYLIKTRGQQVTLSCSPISGHRSVSWYQQTPGQGLQFLFEYFSETQRNKGNFPGRFSGRQFSNSRSEMNVSTLELGDSALYLCASSLAGQGANTEAFFGQGTRLTVV.

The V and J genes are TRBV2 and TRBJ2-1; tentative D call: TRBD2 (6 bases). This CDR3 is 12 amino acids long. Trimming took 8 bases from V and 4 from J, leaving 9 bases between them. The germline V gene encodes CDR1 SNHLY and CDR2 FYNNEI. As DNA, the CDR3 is TGTGCCAGCGTGGCGGGGTACAATGAGCAGTTCTTC. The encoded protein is CASVAGYNEQFF.

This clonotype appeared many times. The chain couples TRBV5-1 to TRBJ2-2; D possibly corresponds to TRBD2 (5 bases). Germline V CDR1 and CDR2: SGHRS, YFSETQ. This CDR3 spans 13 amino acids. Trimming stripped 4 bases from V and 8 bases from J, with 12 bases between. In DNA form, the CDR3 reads TGCGCCAGCAGCCATCTAGCTTCGGGGGAGCTGTTTTTT. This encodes CASSHLASGELFF.

DNA for the CDR3: TGTGCCAGCAGTGAAGCTGGGGTTTCCCACGAGCAGTACTTC. The encoded protein is CASSEAGVSHEQYF. The chain is built from TRBV6-1 and TRBJ2-7, with no clear D. The ends were cut back, 0 bases at V and 5 bases at J, with 11 bases in the middle. The germline CDR1 and CDR2 sequences are MNHNS and SASEGT. The CDR3 consists of 14 residues.

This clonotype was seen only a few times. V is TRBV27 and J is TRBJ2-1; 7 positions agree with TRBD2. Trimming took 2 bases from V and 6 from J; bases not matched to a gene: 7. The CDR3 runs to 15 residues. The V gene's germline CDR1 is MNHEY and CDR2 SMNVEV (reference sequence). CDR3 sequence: CASSLLGGQGNEQFF. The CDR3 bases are TGTGCCAGCAGTTTACTGGGAGGGCAAGGCAATGAGCAGTTCTTC.

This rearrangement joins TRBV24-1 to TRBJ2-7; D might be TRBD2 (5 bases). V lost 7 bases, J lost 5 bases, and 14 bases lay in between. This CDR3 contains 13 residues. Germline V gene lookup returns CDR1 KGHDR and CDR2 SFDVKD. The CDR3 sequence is CATRTTGIHEQYF. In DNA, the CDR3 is TGTGCCACCAGGACTACGGGGATCCACGAGCAGTACTTC.

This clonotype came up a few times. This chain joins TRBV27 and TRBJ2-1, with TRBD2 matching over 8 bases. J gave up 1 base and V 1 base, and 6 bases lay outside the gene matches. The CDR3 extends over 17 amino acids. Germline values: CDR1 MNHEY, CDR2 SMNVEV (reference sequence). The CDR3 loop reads CASSLWVSGKSYNEQFF. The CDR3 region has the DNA TGTGCCAGCAGTTTATGGGTTAGCGGGAAGTCCTACAATGAGCAGTTCTTC.

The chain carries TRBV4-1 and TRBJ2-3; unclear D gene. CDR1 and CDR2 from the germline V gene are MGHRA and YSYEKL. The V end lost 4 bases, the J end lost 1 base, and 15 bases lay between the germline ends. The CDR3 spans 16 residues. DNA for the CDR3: TGCGCCAGCAGCCCCCGGGCCCCGAGAGGCACAGATACGCAGTATTTT. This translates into CASSPRAPRGTDTQYF.

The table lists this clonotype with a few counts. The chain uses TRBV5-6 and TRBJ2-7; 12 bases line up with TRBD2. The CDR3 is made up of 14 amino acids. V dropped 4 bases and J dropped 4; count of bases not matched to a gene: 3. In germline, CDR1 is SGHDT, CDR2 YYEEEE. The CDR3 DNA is TGTGCCAGCAGCCGCGGGACTAGCGGGTACGAGCAGTACTTC. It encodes CASSRGTSGYEQYF.

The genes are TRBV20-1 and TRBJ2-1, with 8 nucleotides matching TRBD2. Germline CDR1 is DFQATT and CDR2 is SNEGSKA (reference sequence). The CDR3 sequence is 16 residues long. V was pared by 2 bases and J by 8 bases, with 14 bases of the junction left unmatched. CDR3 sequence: CSARPTGLDFSYEQFF. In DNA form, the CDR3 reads TGCAGTGCTAGACCTACGGGACTAGACTTTTCCTATGAGCAGTTCTTC.

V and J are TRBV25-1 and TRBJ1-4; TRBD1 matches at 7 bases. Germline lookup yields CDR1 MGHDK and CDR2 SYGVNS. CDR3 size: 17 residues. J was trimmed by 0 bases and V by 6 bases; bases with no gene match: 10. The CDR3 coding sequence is TGTGCCAGCAGCTACGGACAGGCAGTTGCAACTAATGAAAAACTGTTTTTT. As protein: CASSYGQAVATNEKLFF.

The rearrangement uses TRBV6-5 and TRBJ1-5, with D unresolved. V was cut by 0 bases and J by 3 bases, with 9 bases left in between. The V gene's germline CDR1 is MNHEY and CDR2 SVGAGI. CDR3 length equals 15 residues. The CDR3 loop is CASSYSRWANQPQHF. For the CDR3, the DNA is TGTGCCAGCAGTTACTCGAGGTGGGCCAATCAGCCCCAGCATTTT.